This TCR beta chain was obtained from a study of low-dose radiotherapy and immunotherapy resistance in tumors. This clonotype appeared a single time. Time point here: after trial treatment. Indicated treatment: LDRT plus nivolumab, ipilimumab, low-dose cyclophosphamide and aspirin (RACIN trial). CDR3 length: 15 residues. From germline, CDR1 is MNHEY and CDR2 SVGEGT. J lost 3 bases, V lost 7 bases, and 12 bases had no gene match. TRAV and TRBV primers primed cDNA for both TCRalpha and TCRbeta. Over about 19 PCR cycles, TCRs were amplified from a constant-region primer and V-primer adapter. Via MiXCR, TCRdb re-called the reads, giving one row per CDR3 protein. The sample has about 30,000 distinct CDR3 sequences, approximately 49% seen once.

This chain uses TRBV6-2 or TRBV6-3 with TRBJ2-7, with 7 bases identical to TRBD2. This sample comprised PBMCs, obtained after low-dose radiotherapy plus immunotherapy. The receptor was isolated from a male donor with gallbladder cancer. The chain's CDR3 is CASTEGGPKVYEQYF. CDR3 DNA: TGTGCCAGCACCGAGGGAGGGCCAAAGGTCTACGAGCAGTACTTC.